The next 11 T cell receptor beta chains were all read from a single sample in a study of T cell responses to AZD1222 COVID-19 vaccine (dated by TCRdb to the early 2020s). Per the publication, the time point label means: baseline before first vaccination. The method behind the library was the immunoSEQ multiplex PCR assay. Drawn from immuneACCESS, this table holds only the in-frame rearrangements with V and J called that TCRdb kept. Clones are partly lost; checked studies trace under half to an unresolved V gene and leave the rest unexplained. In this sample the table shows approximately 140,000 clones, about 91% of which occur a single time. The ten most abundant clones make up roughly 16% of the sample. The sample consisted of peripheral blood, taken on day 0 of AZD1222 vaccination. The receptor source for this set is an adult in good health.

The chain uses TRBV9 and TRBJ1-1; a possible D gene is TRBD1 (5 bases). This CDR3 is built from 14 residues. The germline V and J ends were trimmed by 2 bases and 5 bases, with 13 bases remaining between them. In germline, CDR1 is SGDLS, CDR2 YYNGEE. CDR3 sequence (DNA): TGTGCCAGCAGCGTGCAGACAGCGGGGACTGAAGCTTTCTTT. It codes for CASSVQTAGTEAFF.

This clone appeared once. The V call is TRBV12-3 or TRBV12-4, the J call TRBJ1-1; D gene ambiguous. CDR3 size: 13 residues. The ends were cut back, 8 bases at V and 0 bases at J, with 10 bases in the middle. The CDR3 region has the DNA TGTGCCAGCGGGAGCTTTATGAACACTGAAGCTTTCTTT. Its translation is CASGSFMNTEAFF.

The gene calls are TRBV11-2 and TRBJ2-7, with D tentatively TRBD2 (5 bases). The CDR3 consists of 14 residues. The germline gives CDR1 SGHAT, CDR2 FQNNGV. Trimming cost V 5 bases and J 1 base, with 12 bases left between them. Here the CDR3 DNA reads TGTGCCAGCAGCCACTCGGACTTATCCTACGAGCAGTACTTC. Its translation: CASSHSDLSYEQYF.

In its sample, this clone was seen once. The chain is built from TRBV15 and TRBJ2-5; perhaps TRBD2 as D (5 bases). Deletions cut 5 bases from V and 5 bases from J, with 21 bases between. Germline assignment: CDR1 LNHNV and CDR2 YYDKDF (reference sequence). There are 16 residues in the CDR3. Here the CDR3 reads CATSRTLSVEGETQYF. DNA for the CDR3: TGTGCCACCAGCCGGACCCTTAGCGTCGAAGGGGAGACCCAGTACTTC.

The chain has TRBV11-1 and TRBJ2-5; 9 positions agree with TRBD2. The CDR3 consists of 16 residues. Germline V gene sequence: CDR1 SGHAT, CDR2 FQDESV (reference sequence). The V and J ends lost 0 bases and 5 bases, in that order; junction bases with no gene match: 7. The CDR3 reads CASSLAAGLAKETQYF. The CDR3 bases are TGTGCCAGCAGCTTAGCCGCCGGACTAGCGAAGGAGACCCAGTACTTC.

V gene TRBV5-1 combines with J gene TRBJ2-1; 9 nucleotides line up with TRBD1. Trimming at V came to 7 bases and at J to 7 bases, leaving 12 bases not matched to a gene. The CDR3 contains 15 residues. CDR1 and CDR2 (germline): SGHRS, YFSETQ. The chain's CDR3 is CASGPGQGLENEQFF. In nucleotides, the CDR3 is TGCGCCAGCGGACCGGGACAGGGATTGGAAAATGAGCAGTTCTTC. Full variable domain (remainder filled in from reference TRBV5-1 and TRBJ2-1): KAGVTQTPRYLIKTRGQQVTLSCSPISGHRSVSWYQQTPGQGLQFLFEYFSETQRNKGNFPGRFSGRQFSNSRSEMNVSTLELGDSALYLCASGPGQGLENEQFFGPGTRLTVL.

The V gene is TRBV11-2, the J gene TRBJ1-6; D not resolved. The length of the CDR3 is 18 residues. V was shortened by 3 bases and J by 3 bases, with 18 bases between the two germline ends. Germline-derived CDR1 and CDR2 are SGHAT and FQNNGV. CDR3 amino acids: CASSFGHPGDIYNSPLHF. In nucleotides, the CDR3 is TGTGCCAGCAGCTTCGGGCATCCGGGTGATATCTATAATTCACCCCTCCACTTT.

In DNA, the CDR3 is TGCGCCAGCAGCTTGTTACAGGGCGGTAATTCACCCCTCCACTTT. It codes for CASSLLQGGNSPLHF. J is TRBJ1-6 and V is TRBV5-1; perhaps TRBD1 as D (6 bases). The V gene lost 1 base and the J gene lost 6 bases, with 11 bases spanning the gap. Germline CDR1 is SGHRS and CDR2 is YFSETQ. The CDR3 covers 15 residues.

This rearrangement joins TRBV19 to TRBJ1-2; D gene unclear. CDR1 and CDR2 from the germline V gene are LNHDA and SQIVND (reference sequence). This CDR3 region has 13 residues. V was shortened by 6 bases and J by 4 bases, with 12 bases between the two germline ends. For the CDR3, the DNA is TGTGCCAGTAGAAAAGGGTACGGCTATGGCTACACCTTC. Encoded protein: CASRKGYGYGYTF.

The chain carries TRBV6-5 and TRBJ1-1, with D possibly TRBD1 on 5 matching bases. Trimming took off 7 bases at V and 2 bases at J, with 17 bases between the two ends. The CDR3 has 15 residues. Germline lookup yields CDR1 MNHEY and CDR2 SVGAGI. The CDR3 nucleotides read TGTGCCAGCACTCTCTCGGGACTGGCAAACACTGAAGCTTTCTTT. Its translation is CASTLSGLANTEAFF.

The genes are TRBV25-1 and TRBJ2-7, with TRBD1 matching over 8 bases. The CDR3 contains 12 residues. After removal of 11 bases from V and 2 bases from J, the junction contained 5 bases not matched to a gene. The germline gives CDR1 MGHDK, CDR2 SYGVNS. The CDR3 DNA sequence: TGTGCCGGACAGGGAGTAACCTACGAGCAGTACTTC. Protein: CAGQGVTYEQYF.